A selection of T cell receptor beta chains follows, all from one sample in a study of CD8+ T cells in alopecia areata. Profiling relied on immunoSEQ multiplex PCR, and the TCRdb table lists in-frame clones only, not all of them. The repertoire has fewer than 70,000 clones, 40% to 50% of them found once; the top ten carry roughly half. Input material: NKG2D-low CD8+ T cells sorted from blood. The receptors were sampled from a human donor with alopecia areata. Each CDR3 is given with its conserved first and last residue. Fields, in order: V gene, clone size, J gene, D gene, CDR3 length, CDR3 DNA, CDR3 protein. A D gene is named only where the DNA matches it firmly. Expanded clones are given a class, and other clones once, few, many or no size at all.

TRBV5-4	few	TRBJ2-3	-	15	TGTGCCATCCCCGCGGCGGGACCCTACACAGATACGCAGTATTTT	CAIPAAGPYTDTQYF
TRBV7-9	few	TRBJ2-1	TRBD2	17	TGTGCCAGCAGCTTAGCCGGAGCGGGAGAGACCTACAATGAGCAGTTCTTC	CASSLAGAGETYNEQFF
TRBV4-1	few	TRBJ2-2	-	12	TGCGCCAGCAGCCAAGGGCCCGGGGAGCTGTTTTTT	CASSQGPGELFF
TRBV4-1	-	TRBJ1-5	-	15	TGCGCCAGCAGCCCTCAGGACAGAAGCAATCAGCCCCAGCATTTT	CASSPQDRSNQPQHF
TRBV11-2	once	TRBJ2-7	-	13	TGTGCCAGCAGCTTAGCTGTGGACTACGAGCAGTACTTC	CASSLAVDYEQYF
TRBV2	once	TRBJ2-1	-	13	TGTGCCAGCAGTTGGGACGCCGACAATGAGCAGTTCTTC	CASSWDADNEQFF
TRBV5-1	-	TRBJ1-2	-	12	TGCGCCAGCAGCTTAGGGGGGAAAGGCTACACCTTC	CASSLGGKGYTF
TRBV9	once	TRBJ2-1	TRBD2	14	TGTGCCAGCAGCTTCCGGTCGGGGGGCAATGAGCAGTTCTTC	CASSFRSGGNEQFF
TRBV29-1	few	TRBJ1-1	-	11	TGCAGCGTTGGGGGACAACGTGAAGCTTTCTTT	CSVGGQREAFF
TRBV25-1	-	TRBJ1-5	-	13	TGTGCCAGCAGTGAAGGGGGCAATCAGCCCCAGCATTTT	CASSEGGNQPQHF
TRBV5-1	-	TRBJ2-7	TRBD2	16	TGCGCCAGCAGCTTGGCCCCTAGCGGGGATTCCTACGAGCAGTACTTC	CASSLAPSGDSYEQYF
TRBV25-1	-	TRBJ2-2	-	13	TGTGCCAGCAGTGAATCGGACACCGGGGAGCTGTTTTTT	CASSESDTGELFF
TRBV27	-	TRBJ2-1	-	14	TGTGCCAGCAGTTCTCCCGGAAGAGGCAATGAGCAGTTCTTC	CASSSPGRGNEQFF
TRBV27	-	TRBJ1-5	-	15	TGTGCCAGCAGTGCAGACAGGTGGAGCAATCAGCCCCAGCATTTT	CASSADRWSNQPQHF
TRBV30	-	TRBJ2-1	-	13	TGTGCCTGTTTGGGACCCAATTACAATGAGCAGTTCTTC	CACLGPNYNEQFF
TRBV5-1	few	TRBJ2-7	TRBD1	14	TGCGCCAGCAGCCCGGGACAGGGATCCTACGAGCAGTACTTC	CASSPGQGSYEQYF
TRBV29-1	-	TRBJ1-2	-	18	TGCAGCGTTGAACCTGAACGGGGAGTACCCATCCTTACTATGGGCTACACCTTC	CSVEPERGVPILTMGYTF
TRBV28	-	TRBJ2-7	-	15	TGTGCCAGCAGTAACGGTCCTAGCCAAAACTACGAGCAGTACTTC	CASSNGPSQNYEQYF
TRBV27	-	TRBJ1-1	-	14	TGTGCCAGCAGTCCCGCCGCCGTTGTAGCTGAAGCTTTCTTT	CASSPAAVVAEAFF
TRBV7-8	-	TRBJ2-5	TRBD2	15	TGTGCCAGCAGCTTAGGGGGACTACCCGGGGAGACCCAGTACTTC	CASSLGGLPGETQYF
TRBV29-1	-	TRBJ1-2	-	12	TGCAGCGTTGATGCTGGGGTCTATGGCTACACCTTC	CSVDAGVYGYTF
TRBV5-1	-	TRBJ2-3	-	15	TGCGCCAGCAGCCAACTGGGCGTCCGCACAGATACGCAGTATTTT	CASSQLGVRTDTQYF
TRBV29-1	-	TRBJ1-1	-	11	TGCAGTGTTACACCGGGACTCGGAGCTTTCTTT	CSVTPGLGAFF
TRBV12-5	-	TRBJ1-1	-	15	TGTGCTAGTGGTTTGTTCACAGGGAGGAACACTGAAGCTTTCTTT	CASGLFTGRNTEAFF
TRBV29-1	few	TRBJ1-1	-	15	TGCAGCGTTGAAGCGAGGGGTGTCGTGAACACTGAAGCTTTCTTT	CSVEARGVVNTEAFF
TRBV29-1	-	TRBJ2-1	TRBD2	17	TGCAGCGTTGAGGACCTCACTAGCGGGGGCTCCTACAATGAGCAGTTCTTC	CSVEDLTSGGSYNEQFF
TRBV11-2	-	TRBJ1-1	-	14	TGTGCCAGCAGCTTCAAGGTGACGAACACTGAAGCTTTCTTT	CASSFKVTNTEAFF
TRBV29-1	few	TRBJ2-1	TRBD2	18	TGCAGCGTTGACGGGACTAGCGGCCAAATAAGCTCCTACAATGAGCAGTTCTTC	CSVDGTSGQISSYNEQFF
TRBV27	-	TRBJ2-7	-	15	TGTGCCAGCAGTTTAAGGGACTTAGTAGGTTACGAGCAGTACTTC	CASSLRDLVGYEQYF
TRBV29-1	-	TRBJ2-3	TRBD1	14	TGCAGCGCGAGGGGGCAGACACGCACAGATACGCAGTATTTT	CSARGQTRTDTQYF
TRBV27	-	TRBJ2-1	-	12	TGTGCCAGCAGGCCCGGTGGCAATGAGCAGTTCTTC	CASRPGGNEQFF
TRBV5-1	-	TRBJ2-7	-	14	TGCGCCAGCAGCCCGCGGGACAGCTCCTACGAGCAGTACTTC	CASSPRDSSYEQYF
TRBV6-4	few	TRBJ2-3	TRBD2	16	TGTGCCAGCAGTGACTCGGGGGCTAGCGGGAGTAATACGCAGTATTTT	CASSDSGASGSNTQYF
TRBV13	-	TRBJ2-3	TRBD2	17	TGTGCCAGCAGCTCCCATCATTTAGCGGGGAGCACAGATACGCAGTATTTT	CASSSHHLAGSTDTQYF
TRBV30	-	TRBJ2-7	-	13	TGTGCCTGGAGTCTTGACACGACCTACGAGCAGTACTTC	CAWSLDTTYEQYF
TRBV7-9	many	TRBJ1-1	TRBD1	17	TGTGCCAGCAGCGACGTGACAGGGCGGGTCATGAACACTGAAGCTTTCTTT	CASSDVTGRVMNTEAFF
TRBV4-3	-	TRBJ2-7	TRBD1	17	TGCGCCAGCAGCCAGGGGTTCGACAGGGGGTACTCCTACGAGCAGTACTTC	CASSQGFDRGYSYEQYF
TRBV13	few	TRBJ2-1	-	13	TGTGCCAGCAGCCCCGGTCCGGTCGGGGAGCAGTTCTTC	CASSPGPVGEQFF
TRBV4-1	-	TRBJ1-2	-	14	TGCGCCAGCAGCCCTGGACCGGGCGACTATGGCTACACCTTC	CASSPGPGDYGYTF
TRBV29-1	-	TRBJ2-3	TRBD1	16	TGCAGCGTTGTATACTCCGGGACAGGTAGCACAGATACGCAGTATTTT	CSVVYSGTGSTDTQYF
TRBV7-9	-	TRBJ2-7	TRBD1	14	TGTGCCAGCAGCTCCCGGGACAGTACCTACGAGCAGTACTTC	CASSSRDSTYEQYF
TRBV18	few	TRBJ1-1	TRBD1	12	TGTGCCAGCTCTCCAGGGGGTAGTGAAGCTTTCTTT	CASSPGGSEAFF
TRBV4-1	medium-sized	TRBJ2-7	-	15	TGCGCCAGCAGCCAAGAATGGAAGGAGATCTACGAGCAGTACTTC	CASSQEWKEIYEQYF
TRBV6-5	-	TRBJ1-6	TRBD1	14	TGTGCCAGCTGGGACAGGGTCTATAATTCACCCCTCCACTTT	CASWDRVYNSPLHF
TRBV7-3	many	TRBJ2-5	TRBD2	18	TGTGCCAGCAGCTTAATACACATACTCAAGCTAGCGGGAGAGACCCAGTACTTC	CASSLIHILKLAGETQYF
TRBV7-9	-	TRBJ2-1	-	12	TGTGCCAGCAGCTTAGGGAACAATGAGCAGTTCTTC	CASSLGNNEQFF
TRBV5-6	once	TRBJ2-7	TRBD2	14	TGTGCCAGCAGCTTGGGACTAGCGGTCGACGAGCAGTACTTC	CASSLGLAVDEQYF
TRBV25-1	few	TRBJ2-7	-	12	TGTGCCAGCAGTGATCCAACCTACGAGCAGTACTTC	CASSDPTYEQYF
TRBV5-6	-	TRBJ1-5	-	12	TGTGCCAGCAGCTTGGGTATTCAGCCCCAGCATTTT	CASSLGIQPQHF
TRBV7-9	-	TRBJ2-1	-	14	TGTGCCAGCGGCCCGCGTGAGACCTACAATGAGCAGTTCTTC	CASGPRETYNEQFF
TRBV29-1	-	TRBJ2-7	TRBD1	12	TGCAGCGTGCAGGGACAGCCGTACGAGCAGTACTTC	CSVQGQPYEQYF
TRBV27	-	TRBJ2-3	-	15	TGTGCCAGCAGTTTACTGCGGTATACCACAGATACGCAGTATTTT	CASSLLRYTTDTQYF
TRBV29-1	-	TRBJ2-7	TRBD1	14	TGCAGCGTTGGTGGACAGGGATTTACCTACGAGCAGTACTTC	CSVGGQGFTYEQYF
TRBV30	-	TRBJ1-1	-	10	TGTGCCTGGAGGGTGAATGAAGCTTTCTTT	CAWRVNEAFF
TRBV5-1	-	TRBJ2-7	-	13	TGCGCCAGCAGCTTCGGGATTTCCTACGAGCAGTACTTC	CASSFGISYEQYF
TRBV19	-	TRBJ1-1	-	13	TGTGCCAGTAGTTACCCCGGCAACACTGAAGCTTTCTTT	CASSYPGNTEAFF
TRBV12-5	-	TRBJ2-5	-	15	TGTGCTAGTGGGCCCGGGTGGGCTTCGGGGGAGACCCAGTACTTC	CASGPGWASGETQYF